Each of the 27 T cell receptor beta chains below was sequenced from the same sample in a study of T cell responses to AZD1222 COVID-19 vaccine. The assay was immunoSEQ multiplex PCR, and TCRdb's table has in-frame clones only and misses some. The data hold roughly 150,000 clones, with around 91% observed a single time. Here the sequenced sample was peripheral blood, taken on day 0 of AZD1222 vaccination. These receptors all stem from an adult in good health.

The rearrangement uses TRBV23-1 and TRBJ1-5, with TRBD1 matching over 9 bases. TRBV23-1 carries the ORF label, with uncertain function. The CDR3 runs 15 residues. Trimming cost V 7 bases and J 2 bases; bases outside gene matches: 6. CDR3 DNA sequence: TGCGCCAGCAAGCTGGGACAGGGTGGCAATCAGCCCCAGCATTTT. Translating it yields CASKLGQGGNQPQHF.

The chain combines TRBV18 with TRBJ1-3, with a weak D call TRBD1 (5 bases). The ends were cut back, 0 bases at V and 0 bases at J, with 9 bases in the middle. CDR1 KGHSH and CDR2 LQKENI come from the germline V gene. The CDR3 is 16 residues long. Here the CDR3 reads CASSPPRQFSGNTIYF. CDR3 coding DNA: TGTGCCAGCTCACCACCCCGACAGTTCTCTGGAAACACCATATATTTT.

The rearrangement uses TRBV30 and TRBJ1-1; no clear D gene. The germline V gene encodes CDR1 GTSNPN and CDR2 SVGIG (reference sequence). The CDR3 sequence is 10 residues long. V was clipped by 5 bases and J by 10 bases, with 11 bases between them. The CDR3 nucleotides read TGTGCCTGGGGGCCCGCGCGAGCTTTCTTT. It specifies CAWGPARAFF.

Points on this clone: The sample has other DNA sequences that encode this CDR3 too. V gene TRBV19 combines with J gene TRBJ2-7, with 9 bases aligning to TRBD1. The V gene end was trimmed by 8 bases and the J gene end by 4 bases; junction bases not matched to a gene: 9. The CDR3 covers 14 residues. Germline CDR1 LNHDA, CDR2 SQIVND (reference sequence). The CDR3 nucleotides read TGTGCCAGTTCACCGGGACAGGGTACGTACGAGCAGTACTTC. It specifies CASSPGQGTYEQYF. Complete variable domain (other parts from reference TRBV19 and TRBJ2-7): DGGITQSPKYLFRKEGQNVTLSCEQNLNHDAMYWYRQDPGQGLRLIYYSQIVNDFQKGDIAEGYSVSREKKESFPLTVTSAQKNPTAFYLCASSPGQGTYEQYFGPGTRLTVT.

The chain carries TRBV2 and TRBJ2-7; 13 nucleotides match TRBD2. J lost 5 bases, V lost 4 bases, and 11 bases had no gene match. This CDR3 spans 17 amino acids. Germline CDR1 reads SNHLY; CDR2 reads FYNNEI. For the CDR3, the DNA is TGTGCCAGCAGTGTACGACTGGGACTAGCGGGATATAACGAGCAGTACTTC. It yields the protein CASSVRLGLAGYNEQYF.

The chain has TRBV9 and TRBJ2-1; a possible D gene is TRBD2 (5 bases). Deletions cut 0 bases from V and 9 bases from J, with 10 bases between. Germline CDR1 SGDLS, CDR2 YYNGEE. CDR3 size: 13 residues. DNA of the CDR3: TGTGCCAGCAGCGTAGCTAGGGAGACTGAGCAGTTCTTC. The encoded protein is CASSVARETEQFF.

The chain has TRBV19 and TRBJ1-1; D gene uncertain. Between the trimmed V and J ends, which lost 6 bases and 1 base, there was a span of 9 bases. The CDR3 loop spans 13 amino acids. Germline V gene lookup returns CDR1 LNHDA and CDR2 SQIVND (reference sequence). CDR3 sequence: CASRWGGNTEAFF. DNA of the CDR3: TGTGCCAGTAGATGGGGAGGGAACACTGAAGCTTTCTTT. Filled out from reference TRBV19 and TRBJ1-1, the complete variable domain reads DGGITQSPKYLFRKEGQNVTLSCEQNLNHDAMYWYRQDPGQGLRLIYYSQIVNDFQKGDIAEGYSVSREKKESFPLTVTSAQKNPTAFYLCASRWGGNTEAFFGQGTRLTVV.

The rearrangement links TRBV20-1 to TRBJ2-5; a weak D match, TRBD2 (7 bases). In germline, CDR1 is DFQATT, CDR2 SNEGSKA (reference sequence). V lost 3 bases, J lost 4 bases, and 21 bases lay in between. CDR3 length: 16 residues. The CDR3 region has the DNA TGCAGTGCTAGTTTTCGTCGGGGGGCGCGACTAGAGACCCAGTACTTC. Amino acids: CSASFRRGARLETQYF.

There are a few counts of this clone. CDR3 nucleotide sequence: TGTGCCAGCAGCCTAGGTGGGGGATGGGGCAATCAGCCCCAGCATTTT. This codes for CASSLGGGWGNQPQHF. V is TRBV28 and J is TRBJ1-5, with TRBD1 as a possible D gene (5 bases). Germline values: CDR1 MDHEN, CDR2 SYDVKM. Trimming took off 6 bases at V and 2 bases at J, with 17 bases between the two ends. The CDR3 runs to 16 residues.

The CDR3 DNA reads TGTGCCAGCAGAGGACTAGCGGGTTACGAGCAGTACTTC. Translation gives CASRGLAGYEQYF. The genes are TRBV21-1 and TRBJ2-7; TRBD2, as called in the table, went unchecked against the DNA. TRBV21-1 is a documented pseudogene. This CDR3 contains 13 residues.

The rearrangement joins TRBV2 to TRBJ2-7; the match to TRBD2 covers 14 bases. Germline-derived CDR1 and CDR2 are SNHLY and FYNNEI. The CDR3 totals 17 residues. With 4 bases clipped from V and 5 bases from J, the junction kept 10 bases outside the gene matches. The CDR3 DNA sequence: TGTGCCAGCAGTGGGGGACTAGCGGGAGTAGGAGGCCACGAGCAGTACTTC. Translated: CASSGGLAGVGGHEQYF.

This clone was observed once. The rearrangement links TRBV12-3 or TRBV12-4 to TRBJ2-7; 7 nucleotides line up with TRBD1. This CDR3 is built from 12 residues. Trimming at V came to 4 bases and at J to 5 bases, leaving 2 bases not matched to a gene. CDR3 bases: TGTGCCAGCAGTTCTACAGGGGACGAGCAGTACTTC. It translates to CASSSTGDEQYF.

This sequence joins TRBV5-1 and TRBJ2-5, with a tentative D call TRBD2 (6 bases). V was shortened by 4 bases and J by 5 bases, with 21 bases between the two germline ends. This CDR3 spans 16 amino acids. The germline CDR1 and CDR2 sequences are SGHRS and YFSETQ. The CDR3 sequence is CASSPVFDLSGETQYF. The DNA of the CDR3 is TGCGCCAGCAGCCCGGTCTTCGATTTGAGCGGGGAGACCCAGTACTTC. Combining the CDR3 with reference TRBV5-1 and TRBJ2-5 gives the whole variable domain KAGVTQTPRYLIKTRGQQVTLSCSPISGHRSVSWYQQTPGQGLQFLFEYFSETQRNKGNFPGRFSGRQFSNSRSEMNVSTLELGDSALYLCASSPVFDLSGETQYFGPGTRLLVL.

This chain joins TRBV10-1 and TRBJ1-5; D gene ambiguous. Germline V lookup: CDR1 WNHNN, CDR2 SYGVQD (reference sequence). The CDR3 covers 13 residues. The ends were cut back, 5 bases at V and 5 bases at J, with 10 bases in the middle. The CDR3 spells CASSQWTDQPQHF. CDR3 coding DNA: TGCGCCAGCAGTCAATGGACGGATCAGCCCCAGCATTTT.

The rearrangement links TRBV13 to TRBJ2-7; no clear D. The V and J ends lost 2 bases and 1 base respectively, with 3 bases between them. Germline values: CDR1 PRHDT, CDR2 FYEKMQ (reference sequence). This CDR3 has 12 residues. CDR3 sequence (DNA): TGTGCCAGCAGCTTAAGGTCCTACGAGCAGTACTTC. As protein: CASSLRSYEQYF.

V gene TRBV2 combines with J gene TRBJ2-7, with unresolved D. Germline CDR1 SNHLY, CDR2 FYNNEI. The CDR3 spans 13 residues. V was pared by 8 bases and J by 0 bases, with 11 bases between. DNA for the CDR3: TGTGCCAGCGGGCAGGTATCCTCCTACGAGCAGTACTTC. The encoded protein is CASGQVSSYEQYF. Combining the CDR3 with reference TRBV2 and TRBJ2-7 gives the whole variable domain EPEVTQTPSHQVTQMGQEVILRCVPISNHLYFYWYRQILGQKVEFLVSFYNNEISEKSEIFDDQFSVERPDGSNFTLKIRSTKLEDSAMYFCASGQVSSYEQYFGPGTRLTVT.

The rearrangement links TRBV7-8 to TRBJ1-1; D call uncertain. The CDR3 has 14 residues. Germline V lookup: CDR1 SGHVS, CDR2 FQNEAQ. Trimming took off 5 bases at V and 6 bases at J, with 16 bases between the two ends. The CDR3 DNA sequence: TGTGCCAGCAGCCCGCTACCCGGGTCGGCTGAAGCTTTCTTT. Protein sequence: CASSPLPGSAEAFF.

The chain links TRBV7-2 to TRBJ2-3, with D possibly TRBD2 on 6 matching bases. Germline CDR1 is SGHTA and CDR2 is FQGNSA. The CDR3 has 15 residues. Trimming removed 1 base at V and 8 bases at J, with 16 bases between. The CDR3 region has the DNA TGTGCCAGCAGCTTAGGAGTTGCCCGGAGGGTTACGCAGTATTTT. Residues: CASSLGVARRVTQYF.

CDR3 sequence (DNA): TGTGCCAGCAGTGATTGGCTTTGGACAGCAAGTGAGCAGTACTTC. It is translated as CASSDWLWTASEQYF. The chain is built from TRBV6-1 and TRBJ2-7; tentatively, D is TRBD1 (6 bases). Germline-derived CDR1 and CDR2 are MNHNS and SASEGT. V was clipped by 3 bases and J by 7 bases, with 19 bases between them. The CDR3 is made up of 15 amino acids.

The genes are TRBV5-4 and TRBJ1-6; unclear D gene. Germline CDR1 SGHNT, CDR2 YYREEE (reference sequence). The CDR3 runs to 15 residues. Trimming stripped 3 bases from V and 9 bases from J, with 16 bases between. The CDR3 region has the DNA TGTGCCAGCAGCTCCGTCGGGGTTGGGATTTCACCCCTCCACTTT. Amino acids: CASSSVGVGISPLHF.

The chain's CDR3 is CASSFSPDDRDTEAFF. In nucleotides, the CDR3 is TGTGCCAGCAGTTTCTCTCCGGACGACAGGGACACTGAAGCTTTCTTT. V usage is TRBV28 and J usage is TRBJ1-1; TRBD1 aligns across 7 bases. Germline CDR1 is MDHEN and CDR2 is SYDVKM. V gave up 3 bases and J gave up 3 bases; unmatched junction bases: 10. This CDR3 spans 16 amino acids.

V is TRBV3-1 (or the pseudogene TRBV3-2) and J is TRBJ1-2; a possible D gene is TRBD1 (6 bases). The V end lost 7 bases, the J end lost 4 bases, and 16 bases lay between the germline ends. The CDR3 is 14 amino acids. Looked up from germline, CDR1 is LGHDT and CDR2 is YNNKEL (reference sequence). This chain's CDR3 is CASNPTGQPYGYTF. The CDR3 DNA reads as TGTGCCAGCAACCCGACCGGACAGCCCTATGGCTACACCTTC.

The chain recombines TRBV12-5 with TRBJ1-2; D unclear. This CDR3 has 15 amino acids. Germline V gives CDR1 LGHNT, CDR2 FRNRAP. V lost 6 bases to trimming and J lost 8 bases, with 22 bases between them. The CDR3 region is CASGPAGSFRKGYTF. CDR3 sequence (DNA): TGTGCTAGTGGGCCAGCGGGGTCTTTCCGTAAGGGCTACACCTTC.

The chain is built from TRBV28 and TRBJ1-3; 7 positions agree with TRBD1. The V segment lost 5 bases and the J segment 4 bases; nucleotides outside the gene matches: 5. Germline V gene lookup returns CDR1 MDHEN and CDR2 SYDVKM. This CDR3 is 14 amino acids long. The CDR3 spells CASSIPGGGNTIYF. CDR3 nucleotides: TGTGCCAGCAGTATACCAGGGGGGGGAAACACCATATATTTT.

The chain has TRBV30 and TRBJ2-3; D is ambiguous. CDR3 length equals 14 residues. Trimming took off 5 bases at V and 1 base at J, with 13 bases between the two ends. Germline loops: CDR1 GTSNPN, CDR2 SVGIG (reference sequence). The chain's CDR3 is CAWFSAGGTDTQYF. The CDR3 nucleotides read TGTGCCTGGTTCAGCGCAGGCGGCACAGATACGCAGTATTTT.

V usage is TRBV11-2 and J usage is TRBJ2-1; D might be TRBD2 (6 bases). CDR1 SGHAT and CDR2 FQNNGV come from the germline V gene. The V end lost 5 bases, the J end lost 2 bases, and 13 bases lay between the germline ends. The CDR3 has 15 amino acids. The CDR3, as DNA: TGTGCCAGCAGCGACGGGACTGGGCCCTACAATGAGCAGTTCTTC. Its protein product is CASSDGTGPYNEQFF.

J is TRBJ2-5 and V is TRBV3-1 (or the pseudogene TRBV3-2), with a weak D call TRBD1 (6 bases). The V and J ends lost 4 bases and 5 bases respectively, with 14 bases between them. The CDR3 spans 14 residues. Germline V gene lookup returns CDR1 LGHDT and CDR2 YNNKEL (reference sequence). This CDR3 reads CASSRGRGRETQYF. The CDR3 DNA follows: TGTGCCAGCAGCCGTGGCAGGGGAAGGGAGACCCAGTACTTC.